This T cell receptor (beta chain) derives from a study of T cell responses to AZD1222 COVID-19 vaccine. Clones were read by immunoSEQ multiplex PCR, and TCRdb kept only the in-frame ones, dropping some. The sample consists of roughly 29,000 clones, 85% to 95% of them appearing once. The germline V and J ends were trimmed by 6 bases and 5 bases, with 8 bases remaining between them. The CDR3 sequence is 11 residues long. Germline CDR1 is MNHEY and CDR2 is SMNVEV (reference sequence). The chain uses TRBV27 and TRBJ2-7; D is unresolved. Material: peripheral blood, obtained on day 0 of AZD1222 vaccination. This clonotype was sampled from an adult in good health. CDR3 sequence (DNA): TGTGCCAGCAGATTCTTAAACGAGCAGTACTTC. Amino acid sequence: CASRFLNEQYF.